A selection of T cell receptor beta chains follows, all from one sample in a study of beta chain features in type 1 diabetes. TCRdb's table, derived via immunoSEQ multiplex PCR, lists solely in-frame clones and lacks some. The sample includes more than 50,000 clones, 59% of them seen just once. Material: Tregs from blood. These receptors all come from a woman aged 18-29 years in good health. Each CDR3 is given with its conserved first and last residue. Rows give clone size only sometimes, using once, few, many, or a class for an expanded clone.

V gene	clone size	J gene	CDR3 protein
TRBV19	NA	TRBJ2-3	CASNPTRSDTQYF
TRBV6-1	NA	TRBJ2-7	CASSRDRGFSYEQYF
TRBV4-2	NA	TRBJ2-3	CASSQDLAGGPDTQYF
TRBV6-5	NA	TRBJ1-2	CASSYSRSYGYTF
TRBV10-2	few	TRBJ2-7	CASSDRTGSYEQYF
TRBV7-9	NA	TRBJ2-7	CASSQSGTGEQYF
TRBV5-1	NA	TRBJ2-2	CASSSMTSTGELFF
TRBV2	NA	TRBJ2-7	CASSERGSYEQYF
TRBV27	once	TRBJ1-6	CASSFTGTGGMPLHF
TRBV4-1	NA	TRBJ2-7	CVSSRGLSYEQYF
TRBV9	NA	TRBJ2-3	CASSVGVGEGDTQYF
TRBV5-1	NA	TRBJ1-3	CASNDLGGNTIYF
TRBV2	NA	TRBJ2-7	CASSESGGNSYEQYF
TRBV7-2	NA	TRBJ2-7	CASSLRSSGRNEQYF
TRBV30	few	TRBJ1-1	CAWIVRHPNTEAFF
TRBV6-5	NA	TRBJ2-1	CASREDTYNEQFF
TRBV9	NA	TRBJ2-3	CASSVLPQTDTQYF
TRBV5-4	NA	TRBJ2-2	CASSRIGTSGGNTGELFF
TRBV7-2	few	TRBJ2-5	CASSLEGTGKQETQYF
TRBV5-1	few	TRBJ2-3	CASRAGGPVSDTQYF
TRBV23-1	NA	TRBJ2-2	CASSQRNGGALERTGELFF
TRBV9	NA	TRBJ2-5	CASSVAPGQDQQYF
TRBV6-1	NA	TRBJ2-5	CASSPGTGSQETQYF
TRBV7-8	NA	TRBJ2-7	CATRVTSYEQYF
TRBV7-9	NA	TRBJ2-1	CASSLAGQSNNEQFF
TRBV5-1	NA	TRBJ2-5	CASSLGLAGLGETQYF
TRBV30	few	TRBJ2-3	CAWLLAGRDTQYF
TRBV7-8	NA	TRBJ1-2	CASGPPNYGYTF
TRBV11-2	NA	TRBJ2-5	CASSPGQLTQYF
TRBV27	few	TRBJ2-7	CASSSQLAGAYEQYF
TRBV14	NA	TRBJ1-1	CASSQDGALNTEAFF
TRBV7-8	NA	TRBJ1-1	CASSSQGMVTEAFF
TRBV25-1	once	TRBJ1-5	CASSNIQGDQPQHF
TRBV5-1	NA	TRBJ2-2	CASSPRMGGTGELFF
TRBV14	NA	TRBJ2-6	CASSQDTRASGANVLTF
TRBV10-3	NA	TRBJ2-7	CAISGQGYEQYF
TRBV9	NA	TRBJ2-7	CASSGAGNEQYF
TRBV30	once	TRBJ2-1	CAWNQDSYNEQFF
TRBV13	few	TRBJ1-3	CASSLVGSGNTIYF
TRBV10-3	NA	TRBJ1-4	CAISQLTGGNEKLFF
TRBV18	NA	TRBJ2-7	CASSPRDNYEQYF
TRBV5-1	NA	TRBJ2-7	CASSGPGTGVYEQYF
TRBV18	NA	TRBJ1-1	CASSPRREFTEAFF
TRBV4-2	NA	TRBJ2-7	CASSQDRLVYF
TRBV6-5	few	TRBJ1-2	CASSYSPGQGVSGYTF
TRBV29-1	few	TRBJ2-7	CSVVGLKETYEQYF
TRBV10-3	NA	TRBJ2-7	CAISPRDFSYEQYF
TRBV6-5	few	NA	CATRTGSSYEQYF
TRBV19	NA	TRBJ1-1	CASSSGLANTEAFF
TRBV18	NA	TRBJ1-1	CASSPRTDMNTEAFF
TRBV2	NA	TRBJ1-2	CAEAGAANYGYTF
TRBV6-6	NA	TRBJ2-1	CASSPTRREQFF
TRBV6-1	NA	TRBJ1-6	CASSSQGGFNSPLHF
TRBV2	few	TRBJ1-2	CASSLDGYGYTF
TRBV7-9	few	TRBJ1-6	CASSDMNSPLHF
TRBV7-2	few	NA	CASREDSYEQYF
TRBV10-3	few	TRBJ2-1	CASRLADNEQFF
TRBV6-6	once	TRBJ1-5	CASSTDVHTQPQHF
TRBV6-1	NA	TRBJ1-2	CASSSGFSSGYTF
TRBV20-1	NA	TRBJ2-1	CSASPPVGQFF